This T cell receptor beta chain was identified during a study of T-cell reconstitution after alpha-beta-depleted transplantation in children. Study observations and caveats: Newly produced T cells mostly provided counts and TCRbeta diversity after one year, as hyperexpanded clones declined.

This clonotype was counted between two and nine times. The antigen is undetermined. Library preparation (for TCRbeta) was performed with unique molecular identifiers. MiXCR was run by TCRdb on the PCR reads, yielding one entry per CDR3 protein. The sample includes around 300,000 distinct CDR3 sequences, 23% seen only once; the top ten take roughly 11%. Germline assignment: CDR1 LGHNA and CDR2 YNFKEQ. V was shortened by 0 bases and J by 11 bases, with 17 bases between the two germline ends. The CDR3 sequence is 14 residues long. This TCR derives from a male patient younger than 18 who had a stem cell transplant for acute lymphoblastic leukemia, so the T cells may come from the graft donor. The chain carries TRBV4-2 and TRBJ2-7; perhaps TRBD1 as D (6 bases). This sample comprised PBMCs, mostly from graft donor cells, obtained 180 days after TCRalphabeta/CD19-depleted stem cell transplant. CDR3 DNA sequence: TGTGCCAGCAGCCAAGATATGGGACACTCCATGGAGTACTTC. The encoded protein is CASSQDMGHSMEYF.